This is a list of T cell receptor beta chains from one sample in a study of shared clonotypes between healthy human individuals. Here immunoSEQ multiplex PCR was the method, and the copy in TCRdb shows in-frame clones only, minus some. The sample has 700,000 or so clones; about two thirds are singletons. The material sequenced was memory CD4+ T cells sorted from blood. The receptors stem from a woman aged 25 to 39 in good health. The CDR3 runs from the conserved cysteine through the conserved F or W. The D gene is left open where the match is weak. Only part of the rows carry a size: once, few, many, or a class if the clone is expanded.

TRBJ2-7,NA,TRBV19,TRBD2,CASNLAGTREQYF,TGTGCCAGTAATCTAGCGGGAACACGCGAGCAGTACTTC
TRBJ2-1,NA,TRBV15,TRBD2,CATSRPSGTSARYNEQFF,TGTGCCACCAGCAGACCCTCCGGGACTAGCGCTCGATACAATGAGCAGTTCTTC
TRBJ2-7,once,TRBV7-9,NA,CASSSEDFPYEQYF,TGTGCCAGCAGCTCAGAGGACTTCCCCTACGAGCAGTACTTC
TRBJ2-5,NA,TRBV11-2,NA,CASSLDTRGETQYF,TGTGCCAGCAGCTTAGACACTAGGGGAGAGACCCAGTACTTC
TRBJ2-3,many,TRBV28,NA,CASKGRDIRITDTQYF,TGTGCCAGCAAGGGCCGGGACATCAGAATTACAGATACGCAGTATTTT
TRBJ2-7,NA,TRBV2,NA,CASSGLGGPNQYF,TGTGCCAGCAGTGGACTGGGCGGACCGAACCAGTACTTC
TRBJ1-5,NA,TRBV19,NA,CASSRQDSNQPQHF,TGTGCCAGTAGTAGACAGGACTCTAATCAGCCCCAGCATTTT
TRBJ1-2,few,TRBV6-5,NA,CASSKTGVNYGYTF,TGTGCCAGCAGTAAGACAGGCGTAAACTATGGCTACACCTTC
TRBJ2-7,few,TRBV25-1,NA,CASRALRTESYEQYF,TGTGCCAGCAGAGCGCTCCGGACGGAATCCTACGAGCAGTACTTC
TRBJ1-2,NA,TRBV28,NA,CASSLSGSQEVYGYTF,TGTGCCAGCAGTTTATCTGGTTCACAGGAAGTCTATGGCTACACCTTC
TRBJ2-1,many,TRBV18,NA,CASSPGVYNEQFF,TGTGCCAGCTCACCGGGTGTTTACAATGAGCAGTTCTTC
TRBJ2-5,NA,TRBV11-1,NA,CASSPGTRQETQYF,TGTGCCAGCAGCCCAGGGACCAGGCAAGAGACCCAGTACTTC
TRBJ1-2,once,TRBV7-6,NA,CASSPQGAGYTNYGYTF,TGTGCCAGCAGCCCTCAAGGGGCAGGGTATACTAACTATGGCTACACCTTC
TRBJ1-5,many,TRBV5-6,TRBD1,CASSLMGTGGAQHF,TGTGCCAGCAGCTTGATGGGGACAGGGGGAGCCCAGCATTTT
TRBJ2-7,NA,TRBV7-9,NA,CASRPLKGPSSYEQYF,TGTGCCAGCAGGCCCTTGAAGGGGCCCAGCTCCTACGAGCAGTACTTC
TRBJ2-7,NA,TRBV28,NA,CASSFGRYSYEQYF,TGTGCCAGCAGTTTTGGTAGGTACTCCTACGAGCAGTACTTC
TRBJ2-6,many,TRBV5-4,NA,CASSLVGSGANVLTF,TGTGCCAGCAGCTTGGTAGGCTCTGGGGCCAACGTCCTGACTTTC
TRBJ2-1,NA,TRBV7-3,NA,CASSRAGSYNEQFF,TGTGCCAGCAGCAGGGCGGGAAGCTACAATGAGCAGTTCTTC
TRBJ2-7,NA,TRBV5-5,NA,CASRLGLGTSYEQYF,TGTGCCAGCAGATTAGGGCTAGGAACTTCCTACGAGCAGTACTTC
TRBJ2-2,NA,TRBV28,TRBD2,CASSESGVANTGELFF,TGTGCCAGCAGCGAAAGCGGGGTCGCGAACACCGGGGAGCTGTTTTTT
TRBJ2-1,NA,TRBV11-3,NA,CASSLTPSLNEQFF,TGTGCCAGCAGCCTTACGCCCAGCCTCAATGAGCAGTTCTTC
TRBJ1-5,NA,TRBV19,TRBD1,CASSKTGVGQPQHF,TGTGCCAGTAGTAAAACAGGGGTAGGACAGCCCCAGCATTTT
TRBJ1-1,few,TRBV30,NA,CAWSGERGGAFF,TGTGCCTGGAGTGGGGAACGGGGGGGAGCTTTCTTT
TRBJ1-3,NA,TRBV28,NA,CASSSYGSGNTIYF,TGTGCCAGCAGTTCCTATGGGTCTGGAAACACCATATATTTT
TRBJ2-4,NA,TRBV28,TRBD1,CASSTGTGGNIQYF,TGTGCCAGCAGCACCGGGACAGGGGGTAACATTCAGTACTTC
TRBJ1-5,NA,TRBV7-3,NA,CASAVNSNQPQHF,TGTGCCAGCGCAGTTAATAGCAATCAGCCCCAGCATTTT
TRBJ2-3,NA,TRBV7-3,NA,CASSFGGPAGTDTQYF,TGTGCCAGCAGCTTCGGGGGCCCAGCGGGAACAGATACGCAGTATTTT
TRBJ2-1,NA,TRBV6-5,TRBD2,CASSSQWAAGGNEQFF,TGTGCCAGCAGTTCCCAATGGGCAGCGGGAGGCAATGAGCAGTTCTTC
TRBJ2-7,NA,TRBV28,NA,CASTIAPDEQYF,TGTGCCAGCACCATAGCTCCCGACGAGCAGTACTTC
TRBJ2-5,NA,TRBV7-9,TRBD1,CASSVRDRAGETQYF,TGTGCCAGCAGCGTAAGGGACAGGGCAGGTGAGACCCAGTACTTC
TRBJ2-7,NA,TRBV28,NA,CASRGSYEQYF,TGTGCCAGCAGGGGTTCCTACGAGCAGTACTTC
TRBJ2-2,few,TRBV25-1,TRBD1,CASRNQGAGELFF,TGTGCCAGCAGGAATCAGGGGGCCGGGGAGCTGTTTTTT